The source of this T cell receptor beta chain is a study of T cell changes during pregnancy in multiple sclerosis. The table came from immunoSEQ multiplex PCR; TCRdb's copy has only in-frame clones and leaves some out. The repertoire holds roughly 30,000 clones, with roughly 87% as singletons. Trimming removed 2 bases from V and 5 bases from J, with 6 bases in between. The CDR3 covers 12 residues. Germline CDR1 reads LNHDA; CDR2 reads SQIVND (reference sequence). Sequenced material: CD8+ T cells from peripheral blood mononuclear cells, taken in the second trimester of pregnancy. This TCR derives from a female donor with multiple sclerosis, enrolled in a pregnancy study. The genes are TRBV19 and TRBJ1-1; D unresolved. The CDR3 DNA sequence: TGTGCCAGTAGTATAACGGGGACTGAAGCTTTCTTT. This sequence encodes CASSITGTEAFF. The variable domain in full, with the rest retrieved from reference TRBV19 and TRBJ1-1, is DGGITQSPKYLFRKEGQNVTLSCEQNLNHDAMYWYRQDPGQGLRLIYYSQIVNDFQKGDIAEGYSVSREKKESFPLTVTSAQKNPTAFYLCASSITGTEAFFGQGTRLTVV.